Listed below are T cell receptor beta chains from one sample, sequenced in a study of shared clonotypes between healthy human individuals. The data were produced by immunoSEQ multiplex PCR, yet TCRdb's version contains in-frame clones alone and is incomplete. The data show 2 million to 2.5 million clones, around 92% seen once. The sample consisted of naive CD4+ T cells from PBMCs. These receptors were obtained from a man in his late teens or twenties in good health. Some clones in this sample may be carry-over from other donors' samples. The CDR3 runs from the conserved cysteine through the conserved F or W. Fields, in order: clone size, V gene, D gene, J gene, CDR3 protein, CDR3 DNA. D genes are given only for firm matches. Not all rows give a size; the values are once, few, many and, for expanded clones, a class.

once,TRBV5-1,TRBD2,TRBJ2-2,CASSLGGLAGNTGELFF,TGCGCCAGCAGCTTGGGGGGACTAGCGGGAAACACCGGGGAGCTGTTTTTT
-,TRBV2,-,TRBJ1-2,CASGSRTNYGYTF,TGTGCCAGCGGGAGTCGGACTAACTATGGCTACACCTTC
-,TRBV7-9,-,TRBJ1-1,CASTLGKAFF,TGTGCCAGCACCCTCGGGAAAGCTTTCTTT
-,TRBV13,TRBD2,TRBJ2-1,CASSLLLAGLRDEQFF,TGTGCCAGCAGCTTACTACTAGCGGGATTGCGGGATGAGCAGTTCTTC
-,TRBV5-6,TRBD1,TRBJ2-3,CASSPRTGSTDTQYF,TGTGCCAGCAGCCCCCGGACAGGGAGCACAGATACGCAGTATTTT
-,TRBV5-1,-,TRBJ1-2,CASSLDPGTANAYGYTF,TGCGCCAGCAGCTTGGATCCCGGGACGGCTAACGCCTATGGCTACACCTTC
once,TRBV5-1,-,TRBJ1-1,CASSFGDAGANTEAFF,TGCGCCAGCAGCTTCGGGGATGCAGGGGCGAACACTGAAGCTTTCTTT
few,TRBV4-3,-,TRBJ1-1,CASSQRTGSNTEAFF,TGCGCCAGCAGCCAGCGCACAGGGAGCAACACTGAAGCTTTCTTT
-,TRBV28,-,TRBJ1-2,CASTLTGLRSGGYTF,TGTGCCAGCACCCTAACGGGACTCAGGAGCGGTGGCTACACCTTC
-,TRBV19,-,TRBJ1-5,CASSGTGRNQPQHF,TGTGCCAGTAGTGGCACAGGGCGGAATCAGCCCCAGCATTTT
-,TRBV7-2,-,TRBJ1-1,CASSYIDGRNTEAFF,TGTGCCAGCAGCTACATCGACGGTAGGAACACTGAAGCTTTCTTT
-,TRBV7-9,-,TRBJ2-2,CASSLFTGELFF,TGTGCCAGCAGCTTATTCACCGGGGAGCTGTTTTTT
-,TRBV6-6,TRBD1,TRBJ1-2,CASSDRAERGYTF,TGTGCCAGCTCGGACAGGGCGGAAAGGGGCTACACCTTC
-,TRBV9,-,TRBJ2-7,CASSVARAKNYEQYF,TGTGCCAGCAGCGTAGCTCGGGCAAAAAACTACGAGCAGTACTTC
-,TRBV5-6,-,TRBJ2-1,CASSLVGRISYNEQFF,TGTGCCAGCAGCTTGGTTGGGAGAATCTCCTACAATGAGCAGTTCTTC
-,TRBV7-6,-,TRBJ2-1,CASSVAGVNEQFF,TGTGCCAGCAGCGTGGCAGGGGTAAATGAGCAGTTCTTC
-,TRBV5-1,-,TRBJ2-7,CASSLEGERSYEQYF,TGCGCCAGCAGCTTGGAGGGGGAGAGATCCTACGAGCAGTACTTC
-,TRBV5-1,-,TRBJ2-1,CASSSTGNEQFF,TGCGCCAGCAGCTCGACGGGAAATGAGCAGTTCTTC
-,TRBV7-2,-,TRBJ2-5,CASSLESRRTQETQYF,TGTGCCAGCAGCTTAGAGAGCCGACGGACCCAAGAGACCCAGTACTTC
-,TRBV7-2,TRBD2,TRBJ2-7,CASSFSGRSYEQYF,TGTGCCAGCAGCTTTAGCGGGAGAAGCTACGAGCAGTACTTC
-,TRBV9,-,TRBJ2-3,CASSVAPRDTQYF,TGTGCCAGCAGCGTAGCTCCCAGAGATACGCAGTATTTT
-,TRBV9,-,TRBJ2-1,CASSVDVDTSYNEQFF,TGTGCCAGCAGCGTAGATGTCGATACCTCCTACAATGAGCAGTTCTTC
-,TRBV28,-,TRBJ2-7,CASNSRVEGEQYF,TGTGCCAGCAACTCACGTGTCGAGGGCGAGCAGTACTTC
-,TRBV10-3,TRBD2,TRBJ2-3,CAIRELAGADTQYF,TGTGCCATCAGAGAACTAGCGGGAGCAGATACGCAGTATTTT
-,TRBV5-4,TRBD2,TRBJ2-7,CASSLEGTSSPEQYF,TGTGCCAGCAGCTTGGAAGGGACTAGTAGCCCCGAGCAGTACTTC
-,TRBV5-1,-,TRBJ1-1,CASSLRPIAIEAFF,TGCGCCAGCAGCTTGCGCCCGATCGCTATTGAAGCTTTCTTT
-,TRBV28,TRBD1,TRBJ1-5,CASSFQGQGVFYSNQPQHF,TGTGCCAGCAGTTTCCAGGGACAGGGGGTTTTTTATAGCAATCAGCCCCAGCATTTT
-,TRBV7-3,-,TRBJ1-4,CASSSLRALGNEKLFF,TGTGCCAGCAGCTCGCTCCGGGCCCTGGGGAATGAAAAACTGTTTTTT
-,TRBV9,-,TRBJ2-1,CASSVAQDQYNEQFF,TGTGCCAGCAGCGTAGCTCAGGACCAATACAATGAGCAGTTCTTC
once,TRBV2,-,TRBJ1-5,CASTERDRDQPQHF,TGTGCCAGCACCGAGCGGGACCGAGATCAGCCCCAGCATTTT
-,TRBV2,-,TRBJ1-2,CASSVRGSGGYTF,TGTGCCAGCAGTGTCCGAGGGTCGGGTGGCTACACCTTC
-,TRBV15,-,TRBJ1-5,CATSRGGGGTNQPQHF,TGTGCCACCAGCAGGGGAGGGGGGGGCACCAATCAGCCCCAGCATTTT
-,TRBV5-4,-,TRBJ1-2,CASSFSLGISGYTF,TGTGCCAGCAGCTTCAGTCTGGGAATTAGTGGCTACACCTTC
-,TRBV5-4,TRBD2,TRBJ2-1,CASSLSGGRNEQFF,TGTGCCAGCAGCCTTAGCGGGGGGAGAAATGAGCAGTTCTTC
once,TRBV7-3,-,TRBJ1-1,CASSPTGFTEAFF,TGTGCCAGCAGCCCGACAGGTTTCACTGAAGCTTTCTTT
once,TRBV6-1,-,TRBJ2-7,CASSPGSYEQYF,TGTGCCAGCAGTCCAGGGTCCTACGAGCAGTACTTC
-,TRBV5-4,TRBD2,TRBJ2-3,CASSRPGTSGRGRADTQYF,TGTGCCAGCAGCCGCCCGGGGACTAGCGGGAGGGGTCGTGCAGATACGCAGTATTTT